These 26 T cell receptor beta chains came from one sample sequenced in a study of blood T cell repertoires in COVID-19. Sequencing used immunoSEQ multiplex PCR; TCRdb keeps in-frame clones, though not all of them. The sample has about 34,000 clones, 88% seen once. The sequencing input was peripheral blood. The origin of the receptors is a man in his 60s with active COVID-19.

This clone was recorded only once. The V call is TRBV27, the J call TRBJ2-7, with 10 bases matching TRBD2. Germline CDR1 MNHEY, CDR2 SMNVEV (reference sequence). After removal of 6 bases from V and 4 bases from J, the junction contained 9 bases not matched to a gene. The CDR3 totals 15 residues. This CDR3 reads CASSPYGTSVYEQYF. As DNA, the CDR3 is TGTGCCAGCAGCCCCTACGGGACTAGCGTGTACGAGCAGTACTTC.

The sample holds one count of this clone. The J gene is TRBJ2-1, the V gene TRBV5-4; 8 nucleotides match TRBD2. Germline V CDR1 and CDR2: SGHNT, YYREEE (reference sequence). V shed 4 bases, J shed 7 bases, and the junction held 7 bases outside the gene matches. This CDR3 has 14 residues. In DNA, the CDR3 is TGTGCCAGCAGCCTGAAGCGGGAGTGGAATGAGCAGTTCTTC. Translated: CASSLKREWNEQFF.

This chain links TRBV27 with TRBJ1-5; D is ambiguous. CDR3 length: 15 residues. Deletions cut 6 bases from V and 0 bases from J, with 12 bases between. In germline, CDR1 is MNHEY, CDR2 SMNVEV (reference sequence). CDR3 sequence: CASRQKTYSNQPQHF. In DNA, the CDR3 is TGTGCCAGCAGACAGAAGACCTATAGCAATCAGCCCCAGCATTTT.

The V call is TRBV24-1, the J call TRBJ1-2; 8 bases align to TRBD1. This CDR3 has 12 residues. With 9 bases clipped from V and 4 bases from J, the junction kept 3 bases outside the gene matches. Germline V gene data show CDR1 as KGHDR and CDR2 as SFDVKD. The CDR3 nucleotides read TGTGCCACCCCCACAGGGGGCTATGGCTACACCTTC. Amino acid sequence: CATPTGGYGYTF.

The chain is built from TRBV6-5 and TRBJ2-5; TRBD2 is a possible D gene (6 bases). V lost 5 bases to trimming and J lost 2 bases, with 12 bases between them. Germline loops: CDR1 MNHEY, CDR2 SVGAGI. This CDR3 contains 14 residues. Here the CDR3 DNA reads TGTGCCAGCAGTACCCGGGACTCTCAAGAGACCCAGTACTTC. Its protein is CASSTRDSQETQYF.

The chain recombines TRBV11-2 with TRBJ2-7, with D possibly TRBD2 on 6 matching bases. The V end was cut by 5 bases, the J end by 2 bases, with 13 bases between. There are 14 residues in the CDR3. Germline CDR1 reads SGHAT; CDR2 reads FQNNGV. This chain's CDR3 is CASSAPGLAYEQYF. The CDR3 DNA sequence: TGTGCCAGCAGCGCGCCGGGACTCGCCTACGAGCAGTACTTC.

This chain joins TRBV5-4 and TRBJ2-6; tentative D call: TRBD1 (6 bases). Germline loops: CDR1 SGHNT, CDR2 YYREEE (reference sequence). The CDR3 contains 16 residues. Trimming removed 5 bases from V and 2 bases from J, with 14 bases in between. The CDR3 loop is CASRAIQGTGANVLTF. DNA of the CDR3: TGTGCCAGCAGGGCGATACAGGGAACTGGGGCCAACGTCCTGACTTTC. The full variable domain, with the rest looked up from reference TRBV5-4 and TRBJ2-6, is ETGVTQSPTHLIKTRGQQVTLRCSSQSGHNTVSWYQQALGQGPQFIFQYYREEENGRGNFPPRFSGLQFPNYSSELNVNALELDDSALYLCASRAIQGTGANVLTFGAGSRLTVL.

The J gene is TRBJ1-2, the V gene TRBV5-4, with a weak D call TRBD1 (6 bases). The CDR3 is 17 amino acids. V shed 2 bases and J shed 0 bases, with 17 bases lying between them. Germline CDR1 SGHNT, CDR2 YYREEE (reference sequence). CDR3 sequence (DNA): TGTGCCAGCAGCTTCATCAGGGGCCTAGGTTCTAACTATGGCTACACCTTC. It encodes CASSFIRGLGSNYGYTF.

A single count supports this clone. The chain joins TRBV7-7 to TRBJ2-1; 15 bases are a match to TRBD2. The CDR3 runs to 19 residues. The V gene's germline CDR1 is SSHAT and CDR2 FNYEAQ (reference sequence). Losses at the gene ends were 5 bases for V and 4 bases for J; bases not matched to a gene: 12. CDR3 nucleotides: TGTGCCAGCAGCAGGGACAGGACGGGACTAGCGGGGGGTTACAATGAGCAGTTCTTC. The encoded protein is CASSRDRTGLAGGYNEQFF.

The CDR3: CASSLRTRQHYEQYF. The CDR3 coding sequence is TGTGCCAGCAGCTTAAGGACTAGACAGCACTACGAGCAGTACTTC. J is TRBJ2-7 and V is TRBV5-4; 7 positions match TRBD2. The CDR3 contains 15 residues. V lost 2 bases and J lost 3; bases outside the gene matches: 8. Per germline, CDR1 SGHNT and CDR2 YYREEE (reference sequence).

V usage is TRBV5-1 and J usage is TRBJ1-2; 8 bases are shared with TRBD1. Germline V gene data show CDR1 as SGHRS and CDR2 as YFSETQ. V trimming: 4 bases; J trimming: 8 bases; junction bases outside the gene matches: 13. The CDR3 length is 15 residues. The CDR3 DNA is TGCGCCAGCAGCCTCGGGACTCAGGGGGCGCGGGGCTACACCTTC. Translated, it gives CASSLGTQGARGYTF.

The rearrangement joins TRBV9 to TRBJ2-1; D is uncertain. Looked up from germline, CDR1 is SGDLS and CDR2 is YYNGEE. Trimming stripped 0 bases from V and 0 bases from J, with 10 bases between. This CDR3 has 16 amino acids. The CDR3 is CASSVDILSSYNEQFF. CDR3 DNA: TGTGCCAGCAGCGTAGATATTCTAAGCTCCTACAATGAGCAGTTCTTC.

This chain links TRBV7-3 with TRBJ2-5; TRBD2 matches 10 bases. V shed 5 bases, J shed 2 bases, and the junction held 8 bases outside the gene matches. The CDR3 loop spans 16 amino acids. CDR1 SGHTA and CDR2 FQGTGA come from the germline V gene. DNA for the CDR3: TGTGCCAGCAGCCCAACTAGCGGGAACGTACAAGAGACCCAGTACTTC. Protein: CASSPTSGNVQETQYF.

The genes are TRBV15 and TRBJ1-4; TRBD1 is a possible D gene (5 bases). Deletions cut 0 bases from V and 8 bases from J, with 13 bases between. CDR1 and CDR2 (germline): LNHNV, YYDKDF (reference sequence). The CDR3 spans 15 residues. CDR3 nucleotide sequence: TGTGCCACCAGCAGAGATCGGGGGTTGGGGGAAAAACTGTTTTTT. It yields the protein CATSRDRGLGEKLFF.

This clone was seen only once. This chain connects TRBV5-6 to TRBJ1-5; no firm D call. Germline assignment: CDR1 SGHDT and CDR2 YYEEEE. The ends were cut back, 0 bases at V and 3 bases at J, with 10 bases in the middle. This CDR3 has 15 residues. CDR3 nucleotides: TGTGCCAGCAGCTTGGGCCAGATATCCAATCAGCCCCAGCATTTT. It codes for CASSLGQISNQPQHF.

This chain joins TRBV7-6 and TRBJ2-1, with 11 nucleotides matching TRBD2. The CDR3 totals 16 residues. The germline CDR1 and CDR2 sequences are SGHVS and FNYEAQ. V shed 4 bases, J shed 4 bases, and the junction held 6 bases outside the gene matches. For the CDR3, the DNA is TGTGCCAGCAGCTCGGCCGGGACTAGCGGTTACAATGAGCAGTTCTTC. It is translated as CASSSAGTSGYNEQFF.

This chain joins TRBV5-6 and TRBJ2-7; 9 positions match TRBD2. In germline, CDR1 is SGHDT, CDR2 YYEEEE. The CDR3 is made up of 15 amino acids. V lost 0 bases to trimming and J lost 2 bases; unmatched junction nucleotides: 3. CDR3 DNA: TGTGCCAGCAGCTTGGAGGCGGGAGGGACCTACGAGCAGTACTTC. It translates to CASSLEAGGTYEQYF.

The chain is built from TRBV5-1 and TRBJ2-1, with 10 nucleotides matching TRBD2. V dropped 4 bases and J dropped 6; count of bases not matched to a gene: 4. Germline loops: CDR1 SGHRS, CDR2 YFSETQ. The CDR3 is 14 amino acids. In DNA form, the CDR3 reads TGCGCCAGCAGCCCCGTAGCGGGAGGCAATGAGCAGTTCTTC. The encoded protein is CASSPVAGGNEQFF. The full variable domain, its missing parts supplied by reference TRBV5-1 and TRBJ2-1, is KAGVTQTPRYLIKTRGQQVTLSCSPISGHRSVSWYQQTPGQGLQFLFEYFSETQRNKGNFPGRFSGRQFSNSRSEMNVSTLELGDSALYLCASSPVAGGNEQFFGPGTRLTVL.

The rearrangement uses TRBV11-2 and TRBJ2-2, with 11 bases that match TRBD2. Germline lookup yields CDR1 SGHAT and CDR2 FQNNGV. The CDR3 extends over 19 amino acids. After removal of 5 bases from V and 4 bases from J, the junction contained 15 bases not matched to a gene. The CDR3 protein is CASSRRGVAGGLITGELFF. As DNA, the CDR3 is TGTGCCAGCAGCCGAAGGGGGGTAGCGGGAGGGTTAATCACCGGGGAGCTGTTTTTT.

The chain uses TRBV7-2 and TRBJ2-1; 10 bases line up with TRBD2. The CDR3 runs to 15 residues. With 6 bases clipped from V and 3 bases from J, the junction kept 5 bases outside the gene matches. Germline V gives CDR1 SGHTA, CDR2 FQGNSA. The CDR3 here is CASRLAGAYYNEQFF. CDR3 bases: TGTGCCAGCAGGCTAGCGGGAGCTTACTACAATGAGCAGTTCTTC.

The gene calls are TRBV7-9 and TRBJ2-7, with D possibly matching TRBD2 (6 bases). The V end was cut by 1 base, the J end by 2 bases, with 9 bases between. Germline lookup yields CDR1 SEHNR and CDR2 FQNEAQ (reference sequence). The CDR3 contains 14 residues. The CDR3: CASSLEAGPYEQYF. The CDR3 nucleotides are TGTGCCAGCAGCTTAGAAGCGGGTCCCTACGAGCAGTACTTC.

The rearrangement links TRBV19 to TRBJ2-3, with 11 bases fitting TRBD2. Unmatched junction bases numbered 5, after V lost 0 bases and J lost 12 bases. Germline V gives CDR1 LNHDA, CDR2 SQIVND (reference sequence). This CDR3 spans 14 amino acids. This chain's CDR3 is CASSIDPGLAAQYF. CDR3 in DNA: TGTGCCAGTAGTATAGATCCGGGACTAGCGGCCCAGTATTTT.

The chain carries TRBV6-6 and TRBJ1-5; TRBD1 aligns across 9 bases. Germline V CDR1 and CDR2: MNHNY, SVGAGI (reference sequence). CDR3 length equals 15 residues. Trimming cost V 6 bases and J 1 base; bases outside gene matches: 4. CDR3 nucleotides: TGTGCCAGCAGCGCGGGACAGGGAAGCAATCAGCCCCAGCATTTT. Amino acids: CASSAGQGSNQPQHF.

The sample holds one count of this clone. This chain joins TRBV9 and TRBJ1-1; D unresolved. Trimming took off 3 bases at V and 2 bases at J, with 14 bases between the two ends. This CDR3 contains 15 residues. The germline V gene has CDR1 SGDLS and CDR2 YYNGEE. CDR3 nucleotides: TGTGCCAGCAGCGCACCGCCGACGGGAAACACTGAAGCTTTCTTT. Translated: CASSAPPTGNTEAFF. The variable domain in full, completed from reference TRBV9 and TRBJ1-1, reads DSGVTQTPKHLITATGQRVTLRCSPRSGDLSVYWYQQSLDQGLQFLIQYYNGEERAKGNILERFSAQQFPDLHSELNLSSLELGDSALYFCASSAPPTGNTEAFFGQGTRLTVV.

The rearrangement joins TRBV18 to TRBJ2-7; D is perhaps TRBD1 (5 bases). Germline-derived CDR1 and CDR2 are KGHSH and LQKENI. This CDR3 region has 16 residues. The V and J ends lost 0 bases and 1 base respectively, with 13 bases between them. The CDR3 is CASSPPPQGFSYEQYF. The CDR3 bases are TGTGCCAGCTCACCACCCCCCCAGGGCTTTTCCTACGAGCAGTACTTC.

The V gene is TRBV29-1, the J gene TRBJ2-1, with no clear D. The CDR3 extends over 11 amino acids. Trimming took 6 bases from V and 7 from J, leaving 10 bases between them. CDR1 is SQVTM, CDR2 ANQGSEA, per germline. The CDR3: CSVPSKNEQFF. CDR3 sequence (DNA): TGCAGCGTGCCATCTAAGAATGAGCAGTTCTTC.